This T cell receptor beta chain was identified during a study of spatial heterogeneity in lung cancer. Across the whole study: A unique TCR and UMI combination showed up more than ten times in raw reads, on average.

This clonotype was found a few times. The time point is: blood at routine non-recurrence follow-up after resection. Tumor, nontumor lung or frozen PBMC supplied whole RNA, sequenced without sorting. TCRdb called the 5' RACE reads again in MiXCR, with one record for every CDR3 protein. The table lists around 110,000 distinct CDR3 sequences, 9% to 15% of them singletons. Germline V gene sequence: CDR1 DFQATT, CDR2 SNEGSKA (reference sequence). V shed 8 bases and J shed 5 bases, with 16 bases lying between them. CDR3 length: 12 residues. Sequencing was performed on PBMCs, taken at follow-up. This receptor was obtained from a male donor with early-stage non-small cell lung cancer. The chain couples TRBV20-1 to TRBJ2-7; weak D call: TRBD1 (6 bases). CDR3 coding DNA: TGCAGTATCTCCTACAGGGTCCACGAGCAGTACTTC. Its translation: CSISYRVHEQYF.